What follows describes a single T cell receptor beta chain. Its specificity is not known. This entry comes from a study of T cells expressing NK-cell markers. Study-level information: Seven of eight sequenced donors tested HCMV-seropositive; one tested seronegative.

No DNA is given; TCRdb re-called the 5' RACE reads and lists each CDR3 protein once. This listing includes over 150,000 distinct CDR3 sequences. The study, taken as a whole, reports: The share of CD8+ T cells held by dominant NKG2C+ clonotypes was about 1.0-8% in about six donors.

Germline V CDR1 and CDR2: SGHRS, YFSETQ. There are 16 residues in the CDR3. The sequence derives from a man aged 18 to 69 in good health. J is TRBJ2-1 and V is TRBV5-1; TCRdb's D call, TRBD2, is unchecked because there is no DNA. Source material: blood T cells: a sorted CD56 or NKG2C T cell subset, CD4+ or CD8+ T cells, or bulk PBMC T cells (not recorded which). CDR3 residues: CASSRDSLGGYNEQFF.